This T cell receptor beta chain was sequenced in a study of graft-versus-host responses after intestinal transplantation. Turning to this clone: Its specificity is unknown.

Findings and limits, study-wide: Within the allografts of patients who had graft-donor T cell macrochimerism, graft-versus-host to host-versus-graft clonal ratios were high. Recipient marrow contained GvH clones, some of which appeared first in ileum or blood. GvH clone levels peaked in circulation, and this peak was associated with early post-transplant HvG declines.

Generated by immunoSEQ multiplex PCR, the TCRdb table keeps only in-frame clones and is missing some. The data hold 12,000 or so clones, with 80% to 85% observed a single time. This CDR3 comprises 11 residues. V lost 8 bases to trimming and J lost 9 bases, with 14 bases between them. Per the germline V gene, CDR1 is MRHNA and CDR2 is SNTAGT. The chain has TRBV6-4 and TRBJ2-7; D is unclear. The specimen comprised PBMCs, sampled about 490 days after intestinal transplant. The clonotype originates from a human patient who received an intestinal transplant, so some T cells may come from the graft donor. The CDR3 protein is CASSRRVTQYF. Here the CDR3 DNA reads TGTGCCAGCTCTCGCCGGGTTACGCAGTACTTC.